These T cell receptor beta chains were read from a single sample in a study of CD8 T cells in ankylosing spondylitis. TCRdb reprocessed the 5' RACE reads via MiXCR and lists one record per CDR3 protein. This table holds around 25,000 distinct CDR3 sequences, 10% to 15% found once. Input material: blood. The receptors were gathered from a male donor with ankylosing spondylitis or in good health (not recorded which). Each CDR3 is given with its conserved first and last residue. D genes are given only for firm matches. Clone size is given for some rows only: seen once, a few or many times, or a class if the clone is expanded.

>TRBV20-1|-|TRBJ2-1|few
TGCAGTGCTAGAGAGGACCCAGCGGGCGATGAGCAGTTCTTC
CSAREDPAGDEQFF
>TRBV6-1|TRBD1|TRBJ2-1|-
TGTGCCAGCAGTCGACAGGGGCGAGGAAATGAGCAGTTCTTC
CASSRQGRGNEQFF
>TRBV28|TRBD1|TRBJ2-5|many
TGTGCCAGCGGATATACAGGGGTCGGGGAGACCCAGTACTTC
CASGYTGVGETQYF
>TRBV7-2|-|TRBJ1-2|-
TGTGCCAGCAGCCTCGGCGGGGGGATGGATTATGGCTACACCTTC
CASSLGGGMDYGYTF
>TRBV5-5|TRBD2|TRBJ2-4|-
TGTGCCAGCGCAAGGGCTAGCGGGGATAAAAACATTCAGTACTTC
CASARASGDKNIQYF
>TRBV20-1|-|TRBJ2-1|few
TGCAGTGCAGTATCCGTCGCGTTCTACAATGAGCAGTTCTTC
CSAVSVAFYNEQFF
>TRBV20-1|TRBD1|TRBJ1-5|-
TGCAGTGCTAGAGATCTTAGGACAGGGGCGGATCAGCCCCAGCATTTT
CSARDLRTGADQPQHF
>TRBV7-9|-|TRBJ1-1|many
TGTGCCAGCAGCGACAGGACATTTGAAGCTTTCTTT
CASSDRTFEAFF
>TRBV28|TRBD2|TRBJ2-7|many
TGTGCCAGCAGTCCCTACAGCGGGAAATCCGACGAGCAGTACTTC
CASSPYSGKSDEQYF
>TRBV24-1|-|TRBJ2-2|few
TGTGCCACCAGTTTGAAGACCGGGGAGCTGTTTTTT
CATSLKTGELFF
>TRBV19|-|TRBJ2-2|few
TGTGCCAGTAGTACCTCGAGAGGTACCGGGGAGCTGTTTTTT
CASSTSRGTGELFF
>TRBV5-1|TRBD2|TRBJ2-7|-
TGCGCCAGCAGCTTGACGGGCGGGAGCTCCTACGAGCAGTACTTC
CASSLTGGSSYEQYF
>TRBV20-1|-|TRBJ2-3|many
TGCAGTGCTAGAACCGGGGGCACAGATACGCAGTATTTT
CSARTGGTDTQYF
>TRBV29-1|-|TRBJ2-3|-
TGCAGCGTTGGGCTTTTTCTCAGCACAGATACGCAGTATTTT
CSVGLFLSTDTQYF
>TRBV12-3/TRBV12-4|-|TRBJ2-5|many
TGTGCCAGCAGTTTAAAAGCGGAGACCCAGTACTTC
CASSLKAETQYF
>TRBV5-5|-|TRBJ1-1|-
TGTGCCAGCAGCTTGGATCCCGCGAACACTGAAGCTTTCTTT
CASSLDPANTEAFF
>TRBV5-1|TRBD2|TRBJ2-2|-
TGCGCCAGCAAAGAGCTGAGCGGGAGTACCGGGGAGCTGTTTTTT
CASKELSGSTGELFF
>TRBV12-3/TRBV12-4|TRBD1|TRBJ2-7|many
TGTGCCAGCAGTTTACAGGGGGTGTCCTACGAGCAGTACTTC
CASSLQGVSYEQYF